The 26 T cell receptor beta chains reported below all come from one sample, sequenced in a study of molecular identifiers for immune sequencing clone quantification. TCRdb called the PCR reads again in MiXCR, with one record for every CDR3 protein. The sample lists about half a million distinct CDR3 sequences, roughly 26% occurring once. Material for sequencing was naive CD8+ T cells from blood, with Jurkat cell RNA spiked in. The subset denotes: FACS-sorted CD8+CD4-CCR7+CD45RA+ naive T cells. These receptors came from a human donor in good health. Some libraries in this study had Jurkat cell RNA spiked in.

This clonotype was observed at least ten times. The gene calls are TRBV29-1 and TRBJ1-1; possibly TRBD1 for D (5 bases). CDR1 SQVTM and CDR2 ANQGSEA come from the germline V gene. The CDR3 totals 14 residues. V lost 0 bases and J 11 bases, leaving 19 bases between the germline ends. CDR3 loop: CSVEDPAGPPGAFF. Here the CDR3 DNA reads TGCAGCGTTGAAGATCCCGCAGGGCCCCCAGGGGCTTTCTTT.

Ten or more counts support this clonotype. The rearrangement links TRBV6-5 to TRBJ1-5; D is ambiguous. CDR3 length: 14 residues. V lost 2 bases, J lost 2 bases, and 7 bases lay in between. Germline loops: CDR1 MNHEY, CDR2 SVGAGI. In DNA, the CDR3 is TGTGCCAGCAGTTACAACGGGCGCAATCAGCCCCAGCATTTT. Amino acids: CASSYNGRNQPQHF.

Many counts were recorded for this clonotype. This rearrangement joins TRBV7-6 to TRBJ2-3; TRBD2 aligns across 8 bases. The CDR3 sequence is 16 residues long. Looked up from germline, CDR1 is SGHVS and CDR2 is FNYEAQ. Trimming took 5 bases from V and 2 from J; bases not matched to a gene: 9. The CDR3 sequence: CASSLPGGTHTDTQYF. The CDR3 DNA reads as TGTGCCAGCAGCCTCCCGGGGGGGACTCACACAGATACGCAGTATTTT.

About this clonotype: One base away lies a much larger clone, so this may be a sequencing read error. The chain links TRBV5-6 to TRBJ2-7; no reliable D call. Germline V gives CDR1 SGHDT, CDR2 YYEEEE. The V end was cut by 4 bases, the J end by 6 bases, with 14 bases between. CDR3 size: 13 residues. The CDR3 loop reads CASSMLAQSEQYF. In DNA, the CDR3 is TGTGCCAGCAGCATGTTAGCCCAGAGCGAGCAGTACTTC.

V gene TRBV15 combines with J gene TRBJ1-5; possibly TRBD1 for D (6 bases). CDR3 length: 13 residues. Trimming took 6 bases from V and 5 from J, leaving 11 bases between them. The V gene's germline CDR1 is LNHNV and CDR2 YYDKDF (reference sequence). The CDR3 loop is CATRDSLHQPQHF. In DNA, the CDR3 is TGTGCCACCAGGGACAGCCTGCATCAGCCCCAGCATTTT.

J is TRBJ2-3 and V is TRBV20-1; TRBD2 agrees at 7 bases. The CDR3 totals 16 residues. Per the germline V gene, CDR1 is DFQATT and CDR2 is SNEGSKA (reference sequence). V shed 1 base and J 4 bases; nucleotides not matched to a gene: 11. CDR3 DNA: TGCAGTGCTAGAGGCAGAGCGGGAAAAGTTTCAGATACGCAGTATTTT. Its translation is CSARGRAGKVSDTQYF.

There are many counts of this clonotype. The chain uses TRBV6-5 and TRBJ1-1; weak D call: TRBD1 (5 bases). The V gene's germline CDR1 is MNHEY and CDR2 SVGAGI. This CDR3 comprises 14 residues. The ends were cut back, 0 bases at V and 6 bases at J, with 11 bases in the middle. The CDR3 nucleotides read TGTGCCAGCAGTTACTCCCCGGACACCCCTGAAGCTTTCTTT. Its protein product is CASSYSPDTPEAFF.

The genes are TRBV12-3 or TRBV12-4 and TRBJ2-7; D perhaps matches TRBD2 (6 bases). CDR3 length equals 14 residues. V gave up 5 bases and J gave up 2 bases, with 13 bases separating them. The CDR3: CASSIRLGTYEQYF. The CDR3 region has the DNA TGTGCCAGCAGTATTCGACTAGGGACCTACGAGCAGTACTTC.

With respect to this clonotype: This could be a read error, since a much larger clone is one nucleotide away. The rearrangement uses TRBV28 and TRBJ1-1; TRBD1 might be the D (5 bases). Germline V gene lookup returns CDR1 MDHEN and CDR2 SYDVKM. The CDR3 runs to 14 residues. V was trimmed by 3 bases and J by 4 bases, leaving 12 bases between them. The CDR3: CASSLRWDSTEAFF. In nucleotides, the CDR3 is TGTGCCAGCAGTTTGCGGTGGGACTCCACTGAAGCTTTCTTT. Full variable domain (rest looked up from reference TRBV28 and TRBJ1-1): DVKVTQSSRYLVKRTGEKVFLECVQDMDHENMFWYRQDPGLGLRLIYFSYDVKMKEKGDIPEGYSVSREKKERFSLILESASTNQTSMYLCASSLRWDSTEAFFGQGTRLTVV.

This chain links TRBV27 with TRBJ2-7; no firm D call. V was clipped by 1 base and J by 3 bases, with 7 bases between them. Germline V gene data show CDR1 as MNHEY and CDR2 as SMNVEV (reference sequence). This CDR3 spans 13 amino acids. The CDR3 coding sequence is TGTGCCAGCAGTTTATTGCGGTACTACGAGCAGTACTTC. It is translated as CASSLLRYYEQYF.

The rearrangement uses TRBV6-5 and TRBJ2-2; D is uncertain. The V gene's germline CDR1 is MNHEY and CDR2 SVGAGI. V lost 6 bases to trimming and J lost 3 bases, with 20 bases between them. The CDR3 length is 17 residues. This CDR3 reads CASSTTPSMVDTGELFF. The CDR3 DNA follows: TGTGCCAGCAGCACCACACCATCAATGGTTGACACCGGGGAGCTGTTTTTT.

This clonotype showed up just a few times. The chain employs TRBV6-2 or TRBV6-3 and TRBJ2-7, with 10 bases lining up with TRBD2. From germline, CDR1 is MNHEY and CDR2 SVGEGT. This CDR3 contains 13 residues. The trim removed 7 bases at V and 2 bases at J, leaving 2 bases unmatched. The CDR3 coding sequence is TGTGCCAGCACTAGCGGGAGTCCCTACGAGCAGTACTTC. The encoded protein is CASTSGSPYEQYF.

Comment on this clonotype: The junction departs from germline at one end; a sequencing error may be responsible. V and J are TRBV19 and TRBJ1-4; D is ambiguous. CDR3 length: 15 residues. Germline lookup yields CDR1 LNHDA and CDR2 SQIVND (reference sequence). The DNA for the CDR3 is TGTGCCGGTAGTATACACGGGGATTCTAATGAAAAACTGTTTTTT. As protein: CAGSIHGDSNEKLFF. The whole variable domain, remainder taken from reference TRBV19 and TRBJ1-4, is DGGITQSPKYLFRKEGQNVTLSCEQNLNHDAMYWYRQDPGQGLRLIYYSQIVNDFQKGDIAEGYSVSREKKESFPLTVTSAQKNPTAFYLCAGSIHGDSNEKLFFGSGTQLSVL.

On this clonotype: A clone one base away is much larger, so this may be a read error. Likely a read error: the CDR3 ends without its conserved phenylalanine or tryptophan. The chain combines TRBV6-2 or TRBV6-3 with TRBJ2-2, with D tentatively TRBD2 (5 bases). This CDR3 contains 12 residues. Germline CDR1 MNHEY, CDR2 SVGEGT. Between the trimmed V and J ends, which lost 5 bases and 7 bases, there was a span of 8 bases. The CDR3 DNA reads TGTGCCAGCAGTAGGGAGTTCGGGGAGCTGTTTCTT. Amino acid sequence: CASSREFGELFL.

This clonotype has just a few counts. This rearrangement joins TRBV30 to TRBJ2-7; D is unclear. This CDR3 spans 14 amino acids. Germline V gene lookup returns CDR1 GTSNPN and CDR2 SVGIG (reference sequence). V was pared by 1 base and J by 0 bases, with 10 bases between. The CDR3 DNA reads TGTGCCTGGAGTGGTCGGTATCTCTCCTACGAGCAGTACTTC. Translating gives CAWSGRYLSYEQYF.

Worth noting for this clonotype: A much larger clone lies a single base off, so this may be a read error. J is TRBJ1-5 and V is TRBV7-9; D gene unclear. The CDR3 spans 12 residues. Germline-derived CDR1 and CDR2 are SEHNR and FQNEAQ (reference sequence). Trimming pared 3 bases from V and 9 bases from J, leaving 9 bases between. CDR3 amino acids: CASSLGTAPQHF. The CDR3 DNA is TGTGCCAGCAGCTTGGGCACCGCGCCCCAGCATTTT.

This clonotype was recorded a few times. J is TRBJ2-6 and V is TRBV12-3 or TRBV12-4; unclear D gene. The CDR3 has 16 amino acids. V gave up 6 bases and J gave up 4 bases, with 16 bases separating them. The CDR3 sequence is CASSGPSPWGANVLTF. CDR3 nucleotides: TGTGCCAGCAGCGGACCGTCCCCGTGGGGGGCCAACGTCCTGACTTTC.

The chain joins TRBV25-1 to TRBJ1-1; D ambiguous. V was cut by 5 bases and J by 1 base, with 14 bases left in between. Per the germline V gene, CDR1 is MGHDK and CDR2 is SYGVNS. The CDR3 sequence is 15 residues long. CDR3 amino acids: CASSTSRRTNTEAFF. The CDR3 DNA sequence: TGTGCCAGCAGTACCAGCCGCCGTACGAACACTGAAGCTTTCTTT.

This clonotype was counted a few times. This chain uses TRBV11-2 with TRBJ2-5; TRBD2 matches at 14 bases. V shed 5 bases, J shed 1 base, and the junction held 9 bases outside the gene matches. The CDR3 consists of 18 residues. In germline, CDR1 is SGHAT, CDR2 FQNNGV. The CDR3 loop reads CASSKGLAGAGAQETQYF. As DNA, the CDR3 is TGTGCCAGCAGCAAGGGACTAGCGGGAGCCGGGGCCCAAGAGACCCAGTACTTC.

This clonotype has more than one count but fewer than ten. V and J are TRBV6-5 and TRBJ1-1; no clear D gene. The CDR3 loop spans 13 amino acids. The germline V gene has CDR1 MNHEY and CDR2 SVGAGI. V lost 5 bases to trimming and J lost 4 bases, with 11 bases between them. CDR3: CASSPAPSTEAFF. The CDR3 bases are TGTGCCAGCAGTCCAGCCCCCTCCACTGAAGCTTTCTTT.

The chain has TRBV6-2 or TRBV6-3 and TRBJ1-1; possibly TRBD1 for D (6 bases). V lost 7 bases and J lost 8, with 17 bases in between. This CDR3 region has 13 residues. Per germline, CDR1 MNHEY and CDR2 SVGEGT. The CDR3 reads CASTGDTGPEAFF. CDR3 bases: TGTGCCAGCACCGGAGACACAGGGCCCGAAGCTTTCTTT.

On this clonotype itself: A much larger clonotype is one base distant, so this may be a read error. Because it lacks the conserved phenylalanine or tryptophan at the end, this CDR3 is likely a read error. The rearrangement joins TRBV11-2 to TRBJ1-1; D not resolved. Between the trimmed V and J ends, which lost 5 bases and 1 base, there was a span of 14 bases. CDR3 size: 15 residues. From germline, CDR1 is SGHAT and CDR2 FQNNGV. The CDR3 DNA follows: TGTGCCAGCAGCATGGGATTTGGAAAGAACACTGAAGCTTTCTCT. The encoded protein is CASSMGFGKNTEAFS.

This clonotype was observed many times. The chain is built from TRBV3-1 and TRBJ1-1; no clear D gene. Germline CDR1 and CDR2: LGHDT and YNNKEL (reference sequence). CDR3 length: 15 amino acids. Trimming removed 1 base at V and 0 bases at J, with 9 bases between. The CDR3 region is CASSQVPGMNTEAFF. The DNA of the CDR3 is TGTGCCAGCAGCCAAGTACCGGGGATGAACACTGAAGCTTTCTTT.

This clonotype was recorded a few times. The CDR3 loop reads CASSLLPGTGPGNTIYF. The CDR3 DNA sequence: TGTGCCAGCAGTTTACTTCCCGGGACAGGGCCTGGAAACACCATATATTTT. The chain has TRBV27 and TRBJ1-3; TRBD1 matches 9 bases. The CDR3 spans 17 residues. Germline V gene data show CDR1 as MNHEY and CDR2 as SMNVEV (reference sequence). Trimming cost V 2 bases and J 2 bases; bases outside gene matches: 7.

On this clonotype: With a much larger clone just one base away, this may be a read error. The genes are TRBV29-1 and TRBJ1-1, with D unclear. The CDR3 extends over 13 amino acids. Germline-derived CDR1 and CDR2 are SQVTM and ANQGSEA. Trimming shortened V by 7 bases and J by 3 bases, and 15 bases separated the two germline ends. This chain's CDR3 is CSAAGPADTEAFF. CDR3 nucleotides: TGCAGCGCTGCGGGCCCCGCGGACACTGAAGCTTTCTTT.

The chain couples TRBV9 to TRBJ2-7; 7 positions agree with TRBD1. The CDR3 extends over 13 amino acids. CDR1 and CDR2 from the germline V gene are SGDLS and YYNGEE. The V segment lost 4 bases and the J segment 7 bases; nucleotides outside the gene matches: 8. The CDR3 loop reads CASSKGAEREQYF. CDR3 in DNA: TGTGCCAGCAGCAAGGGGGCAGAAAGGGAGCAGTACTTC.